These 14 T cell receptor beta chains were all obtained from the same sample, sequenced in a study of blood T cell repertoires in COVID-19. The table came from immunoSEQ multiplex PCR; TCRdb's copy has only in-frame clones and leaves some out. Of 70,000 to 85,000 clones listed, around 80% are singletons. Material for sequencing was peripheral blood. The receptors stem from a man aged 55 to 70 with acute or convalescent COVID-19.

The chain carries TRBV24-1 and TRBJ2-5, with 13 bases fitting TRBD2. This CDR3 is 13 amino acids long. The germline V gene encodes CDR1 KGHDR and CDR2 SFDVKD. V gave up 12 bases and J gave up 4 bases; unmatched junction bases: 4. CDR3 sequence (DNA): TGTGCCGTACTAGCGGGGGGGCTAGAGACCCAGTACTTC. Protein product: CAVLAGGLETQYF.

This clone was counted a few times. The chain has TRBV28 and TRBJ1-2; the D is unclear. The germline V and J ends were trimmed by 6 bases and 5 bases, with 7 bases remaining between them. The CDR3 extends over 11 amino acids. The V gene's germline CDR1 is MDHEN and CDR2 SYDVKM. The CDR3 DNA sequence: TGTGCCAGCAGGACTGATTATGGCTACACCTTC. Translated, it gives CASRTDYGYTF.

The chain carries TRBV6-2 or TRBV6-3 and TRBJ2-2, with 14 bases fitting TRBD2. After removal of 0 bases from V and 3 bases from J, the junction contained 9 bases not matched to a gene. The CDR3 consists of 20 residues. Germline CDR1 MNHEY, CDR2 SVGEGT. The DNA for the CDR3 is TGTGCCAGCAGTTACTCGAGTCGGACTAGCGGGAGGAGGGACACCGGGGAGCTGTTTTTT. It yields the protein CASSYSSRTSGRRDTGELFF.

This chain joins TRBV28 and TRBJ2-1, with D maybe TRBD2 (5 bases). The germline gives CDR1 MDHEN, CDR2 SYDVKM. This CDR3 comprises 16 residues. V lost 5 bases, J lost 7 bases, and 21 bases lay in between. The DNA of the CDR3 is TGTGCCAGCAGTCCCGACACGAGCGCGAGGAGGAATGAGCAGTTCTTC. This encodes CASSPDTSARRNEQFF.

This clone was counted only a few times. The rearrangement joins TRBV6-2 or TRBV6-3 to TRBJ2-3, with a weak D call TRBD1 (5 bases). The V end lost 5 bases, the J end lost 4 bases, and 10 bases lay between the germline ends. This CDR3 contains 13 residues. Germline V gives CDR1 MNHEY, CDR2 SVGEGT. The CDR3 DNA follows: TGTGCCAGCAGTAGACAGCGATCAGATACGCAGTATTTT. Residues: CASSRQRSDTQYF.

The chain employs TRBV7-6 and TRBJ2-1, with D perhaps TRBD1 (5 bases). With 2 bases removed from V and 4 bases from J, the gap between germline ends came to 12 bases. There are 15 residues in the CDR3. Germline V gene data show CDR1 as SGHVS and CDR2 as FNYEAQ. The chain's CDR3 is CASSLRQGRYNEQFF. The CDR3 DNA is TGTGCCAGCAGCTTAAGGCAGGGCAGGTACAATGAGCAGTTCTTC.

This clone occurred a few times. The chain uses TRBV28 and TRBJ2-1; D gene uncertain. Germline loops: CDR1 MDHEN, CDR2 SYDVKM. This CDR3 is 12 amino acids long. Trimming took off 1 base at V and 9 bases at J, with 7 bases between the two ends. The CDR3 loop reads CASSLSEFEQFF. DNA for the CDR3: TGTGCCAGCAGTTTATCGGAGTTTGAGCAGTTCTTC.

This chain links TRBV28 with TRBJ1-4; D is ambiguous. V was trimmed by 3 bases and J by 4 bases, leaving 9 bases between them. The CDR3 consists of 14 residues. CDR1 and CDR2 from the germline V gene are MDHEN and SYDVKM. The CDR3 is CASSLAGFNEKLFF. CDR3 nucleotides: TGTGCCAGCAGTTTGGCGGGCTTTAATGAAAAACTGTTTTTT.

Worth noting for this clone: One end of the junction is discordant with germline, which a read error may explain. The CDR3 spells CASSLIMSTGELFF. The CDR3 DNA reads TGTGCTAGCAGCCTTATTATGAGCACCGGGGAGCTGTTTTTT. This sequence joins TRBV7-7 and TRBJ2-2, with D uncertain. The germline CDR1 and CDR2 sequences are SSHAT and FNYEAQ (reference sequence). The CDR3 runs 14 residues.

The V and J genes are TRBV7-9 and TRBJ1-6; D ambiguous. This CDR3 contains 12 residues. Germline assignment: CDR1 SEHNR and CDR2 FQNEAQ (reference sequence). V gave up 0 bases and J gave up 10 bases, with 4 bases separating them. The CDR3 loop reads CASSLALSPLHF. In DNA form, the CDR3 reads TGTGCCAGCAGCTTAGCCCTGTCACCCCTCCACTTT.

The rearrangement joins TRBV6-2 or TRBV6-3 to TRBJ2-7, with TRBD1 as a possible D gene (6 bases). In germline, CDR1 is MNHEY, CDR2 SVGEGT. The germline V and J ends were trimmed by 5 bases and 2 bases, with 13 bases remaining between them. CDR3 length: 14 amino acids. The CDR3 is CASSTYRTAYEQYF. CDR3 coding DNA: TGTGCCAGCAGTACCTATCGGACAGCCTACGAGCAGTACTTC.

This chain uses TRBV6-5 with TRBJ1-1, with TRBD1 matching 9 bases. Trimming cost V 0 bases and J 7 bases; bases outside gene matches: 6. CDR1 is MNHEY, CDR2 SVGAGI, per germline. The CDR3 sequence is 15 residues long. The CDR3: CASSYSRDRAVEAFF. DNA for the CDR3: TGTGCCAGCAGTTACTCGCGGGACAGGGCGGTTGAAGCTTTCTTT.

This rearrangement joins TRBV7-2 to TRBJ1-1; D is undetermined. V gave up 1 base and J gave up 0 bases, with 6 bases separating them. Germline V gene lookup returns CDR1 SGHTA and CDR2 FQGNSA. The CDR3 sequence is 14 residues long. The CDR3 DNA sequence: TGTGCCAGCAGCTTAGGCGCTATGAACACTGAAGCTTTCTTT. This sequence encodes CASSLGAMNTEAFF.

The chain combines TRBV10-2 with TRBJ1-2, with 7 bases matching TRBD1. V trimming: 4 bases; J trimming: 12 bases; junction bases outside the gene matches: 8. The germline V gene has CDR1 WSHSY and CDR2 SAAADI. CDR3 length: 12 amino acids. CDR3 nucleotide sequence: TGCGCCAGCAGTGGGCAGGGGGGCGAAAACACCTTC. It yields the protein CASSGQGGENTF.